This T cell receptor (beta chain) was observed in a study of control samples from healthy donors and cancer patients (dated by TCRdb to about 2020). Points on this clone: Its specific antigen is unknown. One base away lies a much larger clone, so this may be a sequencing read error.

Taken from cysteine to phenylalanine, the CDR3 has 12 residues. The sequence is cut down to CDR3 DNA, 36 bases in frame from base 1. V drops 1 base and J drops 2 bases, leaving 3 bases in between. CDR1 and CDR2, looked up from the germline V gene, are SGHVS and FQNEAQ. Receptor libraries were prepared by the immunoSEQ multiplex PCR assay. TCRdb provides this immuneACCESS table in a form limited to in-frame rearrangements. Some clones are lacking; in checked studies, under half of them reflect an unresolved V gene, and why the rest are absent is not known. The sample contains tens of thousands of clones, almost 85% of them found a single time. The top ten constitute approximately 9.8% of the sample.

The sequence is built from TRBV7-8 and TRBJ2-7, with the D gene not clear enough to name. Input material: blood. This receptor was identified in a woman aged 55-69 years in good health. The sequence in DNA is TGTGCCAGCAGCTTAGGGGCCTACGAGCAGTACTTC. This is translated as CASSLGAYEQYF.